There are many counts of the clone carrying this T cell receptor beta chain. Its antigen is unknown. This sample was included in a study of identical twins. Study results and caveats: Cross-sectional statistical analysis, not tracking of the same donors, underpinned the conclusions.

Via MiXCR, TCRdb re-called the 5' RACE reads, giving one row per CDR3 protein. The table shows fewer than 450,000 distinct CDR3 sequences, with roughly 10% occurring only once. The CDR3 runs to 11 residues. CDR1 is KGHSH, CDR2 LQKENI, per germline. The germline V and J ends were trimmed by 8 bases and 2 bases, with 6 bases remaining between them. There were only healthy Caucasians among the donors. This TCR was sampled from a woman in her 50s in good health. Sequencing input: naive T cells sorted from blood. The chain combines TRBV18 with TRBJ2-5; no reliable D call. CDR3 DNA sequence: TGTGCCAGCAGCCCACAAGAGACCCAGTACTTC. Translated, it gives CASSPQETQYF.